These 9 T cell receptor beta chains were sequenced from one sample in a study of T-cell reconstitution after alpha-beta-depleted transplantation in children. Preparing the TCRbeta library involved the use of unique molecular identifiers. TCRdb re-called the PCR reads with MiXCR, one entry per CDR3 protein. This table holds 900,000 or so distinct CDR3 sequences, 15% to 20% found once. This specimen consisted of PBMCs, mostly from graft donor cells, obtained 360 days after TCRalphabeta/CD19-depleted stem cell transplant. All receptors derive from a male patient younger than 18 who had a stem cell transplant for acute lymphoblastic leukemia, so the T cells may come from the graft donor.

In its sample, this clonotype was seen many times. The J gene is TRBJ2-5, the V gene TRBV5-1; TRBD1 agrees at 7 bases. The CDR3 consists of 13 residues. V was pared by 2 bases and J by 5 bases, with 3 bases of the junction left unmatched. Germline V gene sequence: CDR1 SGHRS, CDR2 YFSETQ. In DNA form, the CDR3 reads TGCGCCAGCAGCTTAACAGGGGAGGAGACCCAGTACTTC. It translates to CASSLTGEETQYF.

The genes are TRBV10-3 and TRBJ1-1; a weak D match, TRBD1 (5 bases). Trimming left V 7 bases short and J 10 bases short, with 34 bases between. This CDR3 is built from 18 residues. Per germline, CDR1 ENHRY and CDR2 SYGVKD. CDR3 sequence reads: CAINGGLYVLGENVGAFF. In nucleotides, the CDR3 is TGTGCCATCAACGGGGGTCTTTATGTACTGGGGGAGAATGTCGGAGCTTTCTTT.

J is TRBJ2-7 and V is TRBV19, with D tentatively TRBD1 or TRBD2 (5 bases each). The V end was cut by 5 bases, the J end by 5 bases, with 13 bases between. From germline, CDR1 is LNHDA and CDR2 SQIVND (reference sequence). The CDR3 totals 13 residues. DNA for the CDR3: TGTGCCAGTAGTTTTATACGAGGGGACGAGCAGTACTTC. Encoded protein: CASSFIRGDEQYF. Full variable domain (remainder filled in from reference TRBV19 and TRBJ2-7): DGGITQSPKYLFRKEGQNVTLSCEQNLNHDAMYWYRQDPGQGLRLIYYSQIVNDFQKGDIAEGYSVSREKKESFPLTVTSAQKNPTAFYLCASSFIRGDEQYFGPGTRLTVT.

The chain joins TRBV28 to TRBJ2-3; D call uncertain. Trimming shortened V by 1 base and J by 3 bases, and 8 bases separated the two germline ends. The germline CDR1 and CDR2 sequences are MDHEN and SYDVKM. This CDR3 has 14 amino acids. The CDR3 nucleotides are TGTGCCAGCAGTTTATTTCCTGGGACAGATACGCAGTATTTT. Protein sequence: CASSLFPGTDTQYF.

This clonotype was found a few times. V usage is TRBV28 and J usage is TRBJ2-3; D uncertain. Trimming stripped 3 bases from V and 6 bases from J, with 16 bases between. Germline V gene sequence: CDR1 MDHEN, CDR2 SYDVKM. This CDR3 spans 15 amino acids. The CDR3 DNA follows: TGTGCCAGCAGTTTCCCCCTGCTGGGAAGGGATACGCAGTATTTT. It translates to CASSFPLLGRDTQYF. The whole variable domain, remainder taken from reference TRBV28 and TRBJ2-3, is DVKVTQSSRYLVKRTGEKVFLECVQDMDHENMFWYRQDPGLGLRLIYFSYDVKMKEKGDIPEGYSVSREKKERFSLILESASTNQTSMYLCASSFPLLGRDTQYFGPGTRLTVL.

This clonotype was counted between two and nine times. The J gene is TRBJ1-3, the V gene TRBV7-2; D is uncertain. The germline CDR1 and CDR2 sequences are SGHTA and FQGNSA. V was pared by 5 bases and J by 4 bases, with 18 bases between. The CDR3 extends over 16 amino acids. CDR3 residues: CASSERALLLGNTIYF. In DNA form, the CDR3 reads TGTGCCAGCAGCGAACGGGCTCTACTTCTGGGAAACACCATATATTTT.

This clonotype has just a few counts. The genes are TRBV18 and TRBJ2-3; D might be TRBD1 or TRBD2, each matching 6 bases. Germline V gene sequence: CDR1 KGHSH, CDR2 LQKENI. Trimming removed 6 bases from V and 3 bases from J, with 16 bases in between. The CDR3 runs 15 residues. The CDR3 sequence: CASSPLGGLTDTQYF. The CDR3 DNA reads as TGTGCCAGCTCCCCGCTAGGGGGACTGACAGATACGCAGTATTTT.

This clonotype was observed at least ten times. V is TRBV29-1 and J is TRBJ2-7, with D perhaps being TRBD1 or TRBD2 (5 bases each). This CDR3 is 13 amino acids long. Germline CDR1 and CDR2: SQVTM and ANQGSEA. Trimming cost V 3 bases and J 3 bases, with 12 bases left between them. The CDR3 loop is CSVESRGHYEQYF. The DNA of the CDR3 is TGCAGCGTTGAGAGCCGGGGCCACTACGAGCAGTACTTC.

DNA for the CDR3: TGCGCCAGCAGCCCGGATCGGGTTTCTTGGACCGGGGAGCTGTTTTTT. It is translated as CASSPDRVSWTGELFF. The chain couples TRBV5-1 to TRBJ2-2; D uncertain. Trimming took off 4 bases at V and 5 bases at J, with 18 bases between the two ends. The CDR3 spans 16 residues. Germline loops: CDR1 SGHRS, CDR2 YFSETQ.